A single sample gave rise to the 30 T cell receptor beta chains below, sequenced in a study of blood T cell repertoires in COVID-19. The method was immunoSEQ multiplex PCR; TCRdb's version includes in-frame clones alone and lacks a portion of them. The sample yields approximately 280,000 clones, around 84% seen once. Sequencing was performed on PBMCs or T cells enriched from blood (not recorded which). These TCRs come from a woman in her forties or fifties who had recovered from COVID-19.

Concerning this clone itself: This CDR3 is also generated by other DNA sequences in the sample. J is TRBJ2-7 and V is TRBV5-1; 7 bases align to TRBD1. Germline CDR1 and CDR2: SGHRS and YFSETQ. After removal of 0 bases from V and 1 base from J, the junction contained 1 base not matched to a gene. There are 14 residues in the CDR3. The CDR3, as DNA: TGCGCCAGCAGCTTGGGACAGGGATCCTACGAGCAGTACTTC. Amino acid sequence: CASSLGQGSYEQYF.

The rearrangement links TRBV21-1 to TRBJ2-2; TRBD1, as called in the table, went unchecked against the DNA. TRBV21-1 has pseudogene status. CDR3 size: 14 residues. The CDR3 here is CAGNRVTSTGELFF. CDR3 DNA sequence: TGTGCCGGCAACAGGGTGACAAGCACCGGGGAGCTGTTTTTT.

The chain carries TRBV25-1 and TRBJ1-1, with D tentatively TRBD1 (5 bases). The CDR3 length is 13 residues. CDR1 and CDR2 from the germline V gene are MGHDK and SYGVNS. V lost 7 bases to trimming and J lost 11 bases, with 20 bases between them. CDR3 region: CASTPGPRVGAFF. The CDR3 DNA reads TGTGCCAGCACACCCGGTCCCAGGGTCGGGGCTTTCTTT.

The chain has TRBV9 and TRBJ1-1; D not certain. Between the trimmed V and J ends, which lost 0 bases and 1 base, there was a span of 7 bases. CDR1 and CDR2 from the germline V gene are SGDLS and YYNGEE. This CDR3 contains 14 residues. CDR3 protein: CASSVVSGNTEAFF. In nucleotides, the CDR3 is TGTGCCAGCAGCGTAGTATCCGGGAACACTGAAGCTTTCTTT.

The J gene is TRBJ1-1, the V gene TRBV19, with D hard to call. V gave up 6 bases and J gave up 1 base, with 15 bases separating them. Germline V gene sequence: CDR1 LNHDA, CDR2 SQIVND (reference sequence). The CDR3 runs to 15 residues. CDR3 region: CASRGEGEGNTEAFF. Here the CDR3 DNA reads TGTGCCAGTAGAGGAGAGGGAGAGGGGAACACTGAAGCTTTCTTT.

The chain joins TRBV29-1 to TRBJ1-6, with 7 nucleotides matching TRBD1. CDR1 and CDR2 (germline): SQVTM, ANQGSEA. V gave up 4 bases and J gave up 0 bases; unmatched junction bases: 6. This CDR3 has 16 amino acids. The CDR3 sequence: CSVARDRSSYNSPLHF. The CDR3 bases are TGCAGCGTTGCCCGGGACAGAAGCTCCTATAATTCACCCCTCCACTTT. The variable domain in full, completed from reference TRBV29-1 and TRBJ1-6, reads SAVISQKPSRDICQRGTSLTIQCQVDSQVTMMFWYRQQPGQSLTLIATANQGSEATYESGFVIDKFPISRPNLTFSTLTVSNMSPEDSSIYLCSVARDRSSYNSPLHFGNGTRLTVT.

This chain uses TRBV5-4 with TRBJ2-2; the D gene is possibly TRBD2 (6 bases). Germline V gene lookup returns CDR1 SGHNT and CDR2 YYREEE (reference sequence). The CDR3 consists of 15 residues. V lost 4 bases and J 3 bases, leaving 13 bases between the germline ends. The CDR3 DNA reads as TGTGCCAGCAGCCCGATTAGCGGCTACACCGGGGAGCTGTTTTTT. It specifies CASSPISGYTGELFF.

CDR3 bases: TGTGCCAGCAGCCCCGTTTTAGGCGGAGCTTTCTTT. It is translated as CASSPVLGGAFF. V and J are TRBV12-3 or TRBV12-4 and TRBJ1-1; D uncertain. This CDR3 comprises 12 residues. Trimming pared 6 bases from V and 10 bases from J, leaving 15 bases between.

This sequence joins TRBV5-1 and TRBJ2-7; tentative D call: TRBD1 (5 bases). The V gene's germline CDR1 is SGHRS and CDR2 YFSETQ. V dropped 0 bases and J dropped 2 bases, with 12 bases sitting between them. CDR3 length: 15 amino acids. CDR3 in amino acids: CASSLGVAGPYEQYF. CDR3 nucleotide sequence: TGCGCCAGCAGCTTGGGGGTGGCAGGGCCCTACGAGCAGTACTTC.

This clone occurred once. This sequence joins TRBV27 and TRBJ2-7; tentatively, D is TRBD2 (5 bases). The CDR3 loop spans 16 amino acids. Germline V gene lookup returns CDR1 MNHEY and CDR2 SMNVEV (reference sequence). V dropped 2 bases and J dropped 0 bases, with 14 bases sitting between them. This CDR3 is CASSLAVGSLSYEQYF. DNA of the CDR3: TGTGCCAGCAGTTTAGCGGTAGGGAGTCTCTCCTACGAGCAGTACTTC.

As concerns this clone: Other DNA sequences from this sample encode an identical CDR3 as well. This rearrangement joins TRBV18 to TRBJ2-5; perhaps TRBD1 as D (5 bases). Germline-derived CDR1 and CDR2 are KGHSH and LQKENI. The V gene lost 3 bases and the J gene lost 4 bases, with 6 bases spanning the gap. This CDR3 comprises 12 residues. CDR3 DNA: TGTGCCAGCTCACCGGGGCGAGAGACCCAGTACTTC. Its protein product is CASSPGRETQYF.

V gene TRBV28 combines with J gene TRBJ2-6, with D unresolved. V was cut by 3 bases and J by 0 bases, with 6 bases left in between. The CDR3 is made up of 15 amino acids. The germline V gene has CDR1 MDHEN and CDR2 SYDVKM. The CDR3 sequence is CASSLASSGANVLTF. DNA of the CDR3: TGTGCCAGCAGTTTGGCTAGCTCTGGGGCCAACGTCCTGACTTTC.

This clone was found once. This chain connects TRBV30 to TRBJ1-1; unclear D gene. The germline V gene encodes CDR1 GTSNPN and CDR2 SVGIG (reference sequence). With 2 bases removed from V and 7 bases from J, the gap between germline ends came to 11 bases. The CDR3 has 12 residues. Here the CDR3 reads CAWSHGAVEAFF. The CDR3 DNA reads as TGTGCCTGGAGTCATGGCGCGGTTGAAGCTTTCTTT.

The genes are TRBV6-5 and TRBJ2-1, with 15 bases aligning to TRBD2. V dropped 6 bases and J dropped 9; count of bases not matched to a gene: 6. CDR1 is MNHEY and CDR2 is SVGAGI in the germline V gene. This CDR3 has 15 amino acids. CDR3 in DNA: TGTGCCAGCAGGGGACTAGCGGGGGGAGAAGGTGAGCAGTTCTTC. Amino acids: CASRGLAGGEGEQFF.

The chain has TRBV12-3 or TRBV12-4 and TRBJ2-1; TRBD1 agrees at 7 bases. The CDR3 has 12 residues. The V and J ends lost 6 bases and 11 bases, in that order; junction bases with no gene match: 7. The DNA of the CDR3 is TGTGCCAGCAGGGGCCAGGGGGTCAAGCAGTTCTTC. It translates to CASRGQGVKQFF.

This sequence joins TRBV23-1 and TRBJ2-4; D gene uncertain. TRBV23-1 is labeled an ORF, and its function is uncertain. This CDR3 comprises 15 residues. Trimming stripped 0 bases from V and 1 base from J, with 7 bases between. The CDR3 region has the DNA TGCGCCAGCAGTCAATCGGCGGTGGCCAAAAACATTCAGTACTTC. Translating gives CASSQSAVAKNIQYF.

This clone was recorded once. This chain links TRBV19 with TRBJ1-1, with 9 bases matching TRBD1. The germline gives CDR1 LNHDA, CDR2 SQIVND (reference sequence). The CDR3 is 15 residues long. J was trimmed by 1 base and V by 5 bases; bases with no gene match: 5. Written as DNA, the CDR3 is TGTGCCAGTAGTGCGACAGGGGGAAGGAACACTGAAGCTTTCTTT. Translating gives CASSATGGRNTEAFF.

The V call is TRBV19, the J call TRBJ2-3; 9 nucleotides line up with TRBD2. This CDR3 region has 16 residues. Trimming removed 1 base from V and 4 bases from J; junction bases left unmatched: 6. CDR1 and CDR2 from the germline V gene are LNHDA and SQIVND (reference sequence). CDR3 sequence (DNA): TGTGCCAGTAGTATAGGGCTAGCGGGGCTGGCAGATACGCAGTATTTT. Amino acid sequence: CASSIGLAGLADTQYF.

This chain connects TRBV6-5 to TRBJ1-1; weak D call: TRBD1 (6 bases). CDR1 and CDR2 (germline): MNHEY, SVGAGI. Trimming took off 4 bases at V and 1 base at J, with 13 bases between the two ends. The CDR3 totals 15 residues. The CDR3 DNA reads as TGTGCCAGCAGTTTCAACAGGGTTGCGAACACTGAAGCTTTCTTT. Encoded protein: CASSFNRVANTEAFF.

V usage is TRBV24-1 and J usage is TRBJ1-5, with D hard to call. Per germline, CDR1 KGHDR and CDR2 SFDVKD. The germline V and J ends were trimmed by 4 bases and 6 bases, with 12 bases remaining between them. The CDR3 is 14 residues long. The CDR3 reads CATSESLAGQPQHF. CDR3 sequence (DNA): TGTGCCACCAGTGAAAGTCTAGCGGGTCAGCCCCAGCATTTT.

CDR3 sequence: CASSFRPGQKDNEQFF. DNA of the CDR3: TGTGCCAGCAGTTTCCGACCGGGACAGAAAGACAATGAGCAGTTCTTC. The chain uses TRBV7-8 and TRBJ2-1; 7 bases map to TRBD1. In germline, CDR1 is SGHVS, CDR2 FQNEAQ. This CDR3 spans 16 amino acids. Losses at the gene ends were 6 bases for V and 5 bases for J; bases not matched to a gene: 13.

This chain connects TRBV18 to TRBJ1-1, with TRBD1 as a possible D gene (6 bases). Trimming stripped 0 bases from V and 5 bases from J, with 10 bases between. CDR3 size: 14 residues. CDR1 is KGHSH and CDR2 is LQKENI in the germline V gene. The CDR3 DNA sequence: TGTGCCAGCTCACCACCCGCAGGGGCGACTGAAGCTTTCTTT. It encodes CASSPPAGATEAFF. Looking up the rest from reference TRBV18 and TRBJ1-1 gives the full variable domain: NAGVMQNPRHLVRRRGQEARLRCSPMKGHSHVYWYRQLPEEGLKFMVYLQKENIIDESGMPKERFSAEFPKEGPSILRIQQVVRGDSAAYFCASSPPAGATEAFFGQGTRLTVV.

CDR3 bases: TGTGCCAGCAGCTTAGGAGTCACTGAAGCTTTCTTT. Its protein product is CASSLGVTEAFF. J is TRBJ1-1 and V is TRBV7-8; D gene unclear. The germline V and J ends were trimmed by 1 base and 4 bases, with 4 bases remaining between them. Germline V lookup: CDR1 SGHVS, CDR2 FQNEAQ. The CDR3 totals 12 residues.

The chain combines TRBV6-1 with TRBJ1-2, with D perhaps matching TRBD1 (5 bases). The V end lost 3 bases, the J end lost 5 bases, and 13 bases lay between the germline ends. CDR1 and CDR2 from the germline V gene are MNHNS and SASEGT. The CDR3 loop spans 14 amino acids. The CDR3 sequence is CASSEAGIGYGYTF. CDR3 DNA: TGTGCCAGCAGTGAGGCAGGGATTGGGTATGGCTACACCTTC.

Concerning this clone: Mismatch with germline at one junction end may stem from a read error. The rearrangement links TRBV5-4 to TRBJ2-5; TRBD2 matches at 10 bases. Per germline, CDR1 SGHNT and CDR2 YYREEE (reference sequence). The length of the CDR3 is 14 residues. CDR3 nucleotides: TGTGCCACCAGCGAGAGCGGGAGGGTCGAGACCCAGTACTTC. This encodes CATSESGRVETQYF.

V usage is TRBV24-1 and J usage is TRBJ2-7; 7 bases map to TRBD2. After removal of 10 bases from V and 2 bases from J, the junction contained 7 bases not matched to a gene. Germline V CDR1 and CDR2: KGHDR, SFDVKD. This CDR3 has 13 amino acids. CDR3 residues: CATSGGSPYEQYF. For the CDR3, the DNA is TGTGCCACTTCAGGCGGGAGTCCCTACGAGCAGTACTTC.

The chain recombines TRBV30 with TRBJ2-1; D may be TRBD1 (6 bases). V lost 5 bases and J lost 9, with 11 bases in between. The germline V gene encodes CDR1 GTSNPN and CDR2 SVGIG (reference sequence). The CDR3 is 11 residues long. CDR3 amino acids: CAWATGFEQFF. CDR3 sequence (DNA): TGTGCCTGGGCCACAGGGTTTGAGCAGTTCTTC.

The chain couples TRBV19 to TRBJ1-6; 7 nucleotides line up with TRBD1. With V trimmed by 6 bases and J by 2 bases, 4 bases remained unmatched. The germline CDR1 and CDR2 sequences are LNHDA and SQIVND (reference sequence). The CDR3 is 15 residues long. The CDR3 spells CASSTGTAYNSPLHF. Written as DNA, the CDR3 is TGTGCCAGTAGCACAGGGACAGCCTATAATTCACCCCTCCACTTT.

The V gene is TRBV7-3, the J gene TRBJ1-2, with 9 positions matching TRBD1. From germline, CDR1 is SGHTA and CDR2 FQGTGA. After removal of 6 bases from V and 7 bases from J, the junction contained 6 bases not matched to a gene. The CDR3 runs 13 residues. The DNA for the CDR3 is TGTGCCAGCAGTCCGGACAGGGGAGTTGGCTACACCTTC. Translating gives CASSPDRGVGYTF.

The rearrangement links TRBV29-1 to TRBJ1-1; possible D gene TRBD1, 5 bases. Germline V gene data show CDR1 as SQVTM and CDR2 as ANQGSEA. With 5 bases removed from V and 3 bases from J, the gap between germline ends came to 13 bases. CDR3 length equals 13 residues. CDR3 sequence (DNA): TGCAGCGTTCGGGGGGAGGAGGACACTGAAGCTTTCTTT. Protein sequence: CSVRGEEDTEAFF.